The 30 T cell receptor beta chains in this list originate from one sample, sequenced in a study of human T cells and chemical hapten exposure. The time point denotes: pre-sensitization, week 0. Regarding treatment: therapeutic diphenylcyclopropenone sensitization with weekly scalp DPC. TCRdb used MiXCR to reprocess the RACE reads, holding one entry per CDR3 protein. The data contain over 300,000 distinct CDR3 sequences, roughly 5.3% of them seen just once; the ten biggest clones take up 2.5% to 3%. Sequenced material: whole blood, taken in connection with sensitization to the hapten diphenylcyclopropenone (DPC). These receptors all stem from a woman aged 50 to 60 with alopecia areata. Some clones in this sample may be carry-over from other donors' samples.

This clonotype has only a few counts. The genes are TRBV12-3 or TRBV12-4 and TRBJ2-5; TRBD1 agrees at 10 bases. This CDR3 contains 15 residues. Losses at the gene ends were 2 bases for V and 5 bases for J; bases not matched to a gene: 5. For the CDR3, the DNA is TGTGCCAGCAGTTTAATGGGACAGGGGCGGGAGACCCAGTACTTC. The encoded protein is CASSLMGQGRETQYF.

This clonotype showed up many times. The chain employs TRBV29-1 and TRBJ1-1, with unresolved D. The CDR3 consists of 11 residues. Trimming shortened V by 1 base and J by 11 bases, and 11 bases separated the two germline ends. Looked up from germline, CDR1 is SQVTM and CDR2 is ANQGSEA. CDR3 DNA: TGCAGCGTTGAAGGATGGCCTTATGCTTTCTTT. It specifies CSVEGWPYAFF.

This clonotype was found a few times. V and J are TRBV7-2 and TRBJ2-7; TRBD2 matches at 10 bases. This CDR3 spans 15 amino acids. Germline V gives CDR1 SGHTA, CDR2 FQGNSA. With 4 bases clipped from V and 7 bases from J, the junction kept 10 bases outside the gene matches. The CDR3, as DNA: TGTGCCAGCAGCTCTCGTGGGACTAGCGATCGGGAGCAGTACTTC. This translates into CASSSRGTSDREQYF.

This clonotype was recorded a few times. This chain joins TRBV4-2 and TRBJ2-7, with TRBD2 identical over 10 bases. Germline values: CDR1 LGHNA, CDR2 YNFKEQ. V trimming: 0 bases; J trimming: 6 bases; junction bases outside the gene matches: 5. CDR3 length equals 15 residues. The DNA for the CDR3 is TGTGCCAGCAGCCAAGACCTAGCGGGAGTAGTCGAGCAGTACTTC. This codes for CASSQDLAGVVEQYF.

The V and J genes are TRBV20-1 and TRBJ1-2; 8 bases are shared with TRBD1. The CDR3 is made up of 13 amino acids. CDR1 is DFQATT and CDR2 is SNEGSKA in the germline V gene (reference sequence). The V and J ends lost 2 bases and 4 bases, in that order; junction bases with no gene match: 3. CDR3 sequence reads: CSARQGAAYGYTF. The CDR3, as DNA: TGCAGTGCTAGACAGGGGGCAGCCTATGGCTACACCTTC.

V usage is TRBV18 and J usage is TRBJ1-1; D gene unclear. The CDR3 totals 13 residues. Germline CDR1 and CDR2: KGHSH and LQKENI. V was trimmed by 3 bases and J by 4 bases, leaving 9 bases between them. CDR3 loop: CASSPAESTEAFF. CDR3 DNA sequence: TGTGCCAGCTCACCGGCAGAGTCCACTGAAGCTTTCTTT.

This clonotype has only a few counts. The gene calls are TRBV5-1 and TRBJ1-2; tentatively, D is TRBD1 (6 bases). Germline-derived CDR1 and CDR2 are SGHRS and YFSETQ. V dropped 0 bases and J dropped 8 bases, with 11 bases sitting between them. The CDR3 has 13 amino acids. The CDR3 DNA is TGCGCCAGCAGCTTGGACGGGGGCGGCGGCTACACCTTC. Its translation: CASSLDGGGGYTF.

This clonotype showed up just a few times. The chain has TRBV7-9 and TRBJ2-3; D not resolved. Trimming left V 5 bases short and J 6 bases short, with 15 bases between. CDR3 size: 14 residues. The germline V gene has CDR1 SEHNR and CDR2 FQNEAQ (reference sequence). CDR3 residues: CASSPNTPKDTQYF. In nucleotides, the CDR3 is TGTGCCAGCAGCCCCAATACGCCTAAGGATACGCAGTATTTT.

This clonotype showed up many times. This rearrangement joins TRBV5-6 to TRBJ2-2, with D uncertain. CDR1 is SGHDT and CDR2 is YYEEEE in the germline V gene. Trimming shortened V by 4 bases and J by 6 bases, and 7 bases separated the two germline ends. The CDR3 extends over 12 amino acids. The CDR3 DNA follows: TGTGCCAGCAGCCCGACCGCCGGGGAGCTGTTTTTT. Translating it yields CASSPTAGELFF.

This clonotype was seen a few times. The gene calls are TRBV28 and TRBJ1-5, with D hard to call. Per germline, CDR1 MDHEN and CDR2 SYDVKM. The CDR3 contains 13 residues. The CDR3 DNA follows: TGTGCTATTGGACGGAGTCTTAATCAGCCCCAGCATTTT. Protein sequence: CAIGRSLNQPQHF.

Of note for this clonotype: A much larger clone differs by one base, so this may be a read error. This likely comes from a read error, as the CDR3 has no conserved phenylalanine or tryptophan at its end. The V call is TRBV24-1, the J call TRBJ2-5; TRBD2 agrees at 9 bases. CDR1 KGHDR and CDR2 SFDVKD come from the germline V gene. The CDR3 is 13 amino acids. Trimming at V came to 8 bases and at J to 4 bases, leaving 4 bases not matched to a gene. The CDR3 nucleotides are TGTGCCACCATCGAAGCGGGGGGAGAGACCCAGTACTAC. Its protein product is CATIEAGGETQYY.

This clonotype was recorded at least ten times. V and J are TRBV18 and TRBJ2-1; 12 positions agree with TRBD2. Losses at the gene ends were 1 base for V and 1 base for J; bases not matched to a gene: 5. In germline, CDR1 is KGHSH, CDR2 LQKENI. The CDR3 is 18 amino acids. The CDR3 DNA follows: TGTGCCAGCTCACCACTCCCTAGCGGGGGGGGATCCTACAATGAGCAGTTCTTC. It is translated as CASSPLPSGGGSYNEQFF.

This clonotype was seen a few times. The J gene is TRBJ2-2, the V gene TRBV6-2 or TRBV6-3; D possibly corresponds to TRBD2 (6 bases). The germline CDR1 and CDR2 sequences are MNHEY and SVGEGT. The CDR3 sequence is 15 residues long. The ends were cut back, 6 bases at V and 0 bases at J, with 11 bases in the middle. CDR3 loop: CASSWGLANTGELFF. As DNA, the CDR3 is TGTGCCAGCAGCTGGGGACTGGCGAACACCGGGGAGCTGTTTTTT.

There are a few counts of this clonotype. The gene calls are TRBV18 and TRBJ1-1, with 8 bases lining up with TRBD1. The length of the CDR3 is 14 residues. Germline V gives CDR1 KGHSH, CDR2 LQKENI. Germline trimming cut 5 bases from V and 5 bases from J; bases unmatched to any gene: 7. The CDR3 loop reads CASSALTGDTEAFF. In DNA, the CDR3 is TGTGCCAGCTCAGCTCTGACAGGGGATACTGAAGCTTTCTTT.

This clonotype occurred a few times. The gene calls are TRBV20-1 and TRBJ1-1, with D possibly matching TRBD1 (6 bases). The germline V gene encodes CDR1 DFQATT and CDR2 SNEGSKA (reference sequence). V lost 5 bases, J lost 1 base, and 11 bases lay in between. The length of the CDR3 is 13 residues. CDR3 loop: CSALTGTNTEAFF. The CDR3 region has the DNA TGCAGTGCTTTGACAGGCACGAACACTGAAGCTTTCTTT.

This clonotype was counted ten times or more. The gene calls are TRBV12-3 or TRBV12-4 and TRBJ2-3, with 9 bases matching TRBD2. This CDR3 contains 16 residues. The V gene end was trimmed by 4 bases and the J gene end by 1 base; junction bases not matched to a gene: 6. This chain's CDR3 is CASSSFGLARTDTQYF. The CDR3 DNA reads as TGTGCCAGCAGTTCCTTCGGACTAGCGCGCACAGATACGCAGTATTTT.

CDR3: CASSVKEHEKLFF. The CDR3 DNA is TGCGCCAGCAGCGTCAAGGAACATGAAAAACTGTTTTTT. This chain connects TRBV4-1 to TRBJ1-4; D gene uncertain. Germline lookup yields CDR1 MGHRA and CDR2 YSYEKL. Trimming shortened V by 5 bases and J by 6 bases, and 10 bases separated the two germline ends. This CDR3 region has 13 residues.

This clonotype appeared many times. V gene TRBV7-9 combines with J gene TRBJ1-5; D is undetermined. The CDR3 is 13 amino acids. Germline CDR1 reads SEHNR; CDR2 reads FQNEAQ (reference sequence). V dropped 5 bases and J dropped 7 bases, with 12 bases sitting between them. The CDR3: CASSGNVGQPQHF. CDR3 sequence (DNA): TGTGCCAGCAGCGGAAATGTAGGGCAGCCCCAGCATTTT. Drawing the rest from reference TRBV7-9 and TRBJ1-5, the complete variable domain is DTGVSQNPRHKITKRGQNVTFRCDPISEHNRLYWYRQTLGQGPEFLTYFQNEAQLEKSRLLSDRFSAERPKGSFSTLEIQRTEQGDSAMYLCASSGNVGQPQHFGDGTRLSIL.

The rearrangement joins TRBV5-6 to TRBJ2-5, with 10 bases matching TRBD2. The V and J ends lost 4 bases and 4 bases, in that order; junction bases with no gene match: 10. The CDR3 runs to 16 residues. CDR1 and CDR2 from the germline V gene are SGHDT and YYEEEE. The CDR3 spells CASSPVRAGGPETQYF. CDR3 nucleotides: TGTGCCAGCAGCCCGGTGAGAGCGGGGGGGCCAGAGACCCAGTACTTC.

On this clonotype itself: It may be a read error: a sequence one base away is much more abundant. This chain joins TRBV5-1 and TRBJ2-1; 8 positions agree with TRBD2. Trimming took 0 bases from V and 3 from J; bases not matched to a gene: 2. Looked up from germline, CDR1 is SGHRS and CDR2 is YFSETQ. The CDR3 contains 15 residues. This CDR3 reads CASSLVSGGYNEQFF. The CDR3 DNA reads TGCGCCAGCAGCTTGGTCAGCGGGGGCTACAATGAGCAGTTCTTC.

This rearrangement joins TRBV7-9 to TRBJ2-3; D possibly corresponds to TRBD2 (7 bases). Germline CDR1 and CDR2: SEHNR and FQNEAQ (reference sequence). Trimming pared 8 bases from V and 5 bases from J, leaving 17 bases between. This CDR3 region has 14 residues. This CDR3 is CASGDGGRVDTQYF. CDR3 bases: TGTGCCAGCGGGGACGGGGGGCGCGTAGATACGCAGTATTTT. The variable domain in full, with the rest retrieved from reference TRBV7-9 and TRBJ2-3, is DTGVSQNPRHKITKRGQNVTFRCDPISEHNRLYWYRQTLGQGPEFLTYFQNEAQLEKSRLLSDRFSAERPKGSFSTLEIQRTEQGDSAMYLCASGDGGRVDTQYFGPGTRLTVL.

This clonotype was detected only a few times. V is TRBV7-8 and J is TRBJ1-3; D remains unclear. Germline loops: CDR1 SGHVS, CDR2 FQNEAQ. CDR3 length: 13 residues. Deletions cut 4 bases from V and 4 bases from J, with 8 bases between. The DNA for the CDR3 is TGTGCCAGCAGCTCCGGGAAAGGAAACACCATATATTTT. As protein: CASSSGKGNTIYF.

This clonotype has a handful of counts. The chain uses TRBV30 and TRBJ2-5, with D perhaps given as TRBD1 or TRBD2 (5 bases each). The CDR3 is made up of 13 amino acids. Germline CDR1 GTSNPN, CDR2 SVGIG (reference sequence). V was pared by 0 bases and J by 5 bases, with 10 bases between. The CDR3 reads CAWSVLGTETQYF. The CDR3, as DNA: TGTGCCTGGAGTGTACTAGGGACGGAGACCCAGTACTTC.

This clonotype was counted many times. The rearrangement links TRBV12-3 or TRBV12-4 to TRBJ1-2; TRBD1 agrees at 8 bases. Trimming took 5 bases from V and 2 from J; bases not matched to a gene: 1. The CDR3 has 13 amino acids. CDR3 loop: CASSRDRNYGYTF. The CDR3 nucleotides are TGTGCCAGCAGTAGGGACAGGAACTATGGCTACACCTTC.

This clonotype was counted at least ten times. The J gene is TRBJ2-3, the V gene TRBV25-1, with D perhaps matching TRBD2 (7 bases). The CDR3 has 17 amino acids. The V and J ends lost 8 bases and 0 bases respectively, with 21 bases between them. Germline loops: CDR1 MGHDK, CDR2 SYGVNS. The CDR3 bases are TGTGCCAGCCGGGGAGGGGGGGCCATTCCTAGCACAGATACGCAGTATTTT. This gives the protein CASRGGGAIPSTDTQYF.

This clonotype was seen more than once but under ten times. Because the CDR3's place on the DNA is in doubt, the DNA is left out and the CDR3 is given as listed by TCRdb. The rearrangement joins TRBV2 to TRBJ2-3; TRBD1, the D gene given by the table, was not confirmed from the DNA. Germline V gives CDR1 SNHLY, CDR2 FYNNEI. The CDR3 is 17 amino acids long, termini counted. The chain's CDR3 is CASTFSLDRGGTDTQYF.

This clonotype was observed a few times. The chain carries TRBV2 and TRBJ1-5; 9 bases agree with TRBD1. CDR1 and CDR2 from the germline V gene are SNHLY and FYNNEI. V gave up 5 bases and J gave up 7 bases; unmatched junction bases: 9. This CDR3 has 15 residues. This CDR3 reads CASSRVQGARQPQHF. CDR3 nucleotides: TGTGCCAGCAGTCGGGTACAGGGGGCGAGGCAGCCCCAGCATTTT. Full variable domain (missing parts from reference TRBV2 and TRBJ1-5): EPEVTQTPSHQVTQMGQEVILRCVPISNHLYFYWYRQILGQKVEFLVSFYNNEISEKSEIFDDQFSVERPDGSNFTLKIRSTKLEDSAMYFCASSRVQGARQPQHFGDGTRLSIL.

To note about this clonotype: The junction does not match germline at one end; this may be a read error. V and J are TRBV29-1 and TRBJ2-4; 7 bases are shared with TRBD1. This CDR3 spans 15 amino acids. Germline values: CDR1 SQVTM, CDR2 ANQGSEA. CDR3 nucleotide sequence: TGCAGCGTTACTCATACCGGGACAGCCGAAAACATTCAGTACTTC. It translates to CSVTHTGTAENIQYF. Filled out from reference TRBV29-1 and TRBJ2-4, the complete variable domain reads SAVISQKPSRDICQRGTSLTIQCQVDSQVTMMFWYRQQPGQSLTLIATANQGSEATYESGFVIDKFPISRPNLTFSTLTVSNMSPEDSSIYLCSVTHTGTAENIQYFGAGTRLSVL.

There are a few counts of this clonotype. The DNA for the CDR3 is TGTGCCAGCAGTTCGACTAGCGGGACTAATGAGCAGTTCTTC. Its protein is CASSSTSGTNEQFF. The chain combines TRBV12-3 or TRBV12-4 with TRBJ2-1; TRBD2 agrees at 11 bases. V lost 4 bases and J lost 7; bases outside the gene matches: 3. The CDR3 spans 14 residues.

This clonotype showed up just a few times. V and J are TRBV6-6 and TRBJ2-7; 8 bases align to TRBD1. After removal of 4 bases from V and 6 bases from J, the junction contained 8 bases not matched to a gene. Germline loops: CDR1 MNHNY, CDR2 SVGAGI (reference sequence). This CDR3 comprises 14 residues. The CDR3 bases are TGTGCCAGCAGTTTGGGATCAGGGGGCGGCGAGCAGTACTTC. This codes for CASSLGSGGGEQYF.